This is a list of T cell receptor beta chains from one sample in a study of blood T cell repertoires in COVID-19. Sequencing was performed with immunoSEQ multiplex PCR; in TCRdb, only in-frame clones are kept and a portion is missing. This sample has a few hundred thousand clones; around 87% occur once, and the top ten carry roughly 3.1%. Sequences were obtained from peripheral blood. These receptor sequences come from a human donor in a cohort sampled during active COVID-19. CDR3s leave out the opening cysteine and the closing phenylalanine or tryptophan. Each record gives: J gene, V gene, D gene, CDR3 protein. The D gene is left open where the match is weak.

J gene: TRBJ2-5
V gene: TRBV5-1
D gene: TRBD2
CDR3 protein: ASSLELAGEETQY

J gene: TRBJ2-1
V gene: TRBV6-1
D gene: TRBD1
CDR3 protein: ASSGSQGAESYNEQF

J gene: TRBJ2-2
V gene: TRBV7-8
D gene: NA
CDR3 protein: ASNPRRGGAGELF

J gene: TRBJ2-4
V gene: TRBV3-1/TRBV3-2
D gene: NA
CDR3 protein: ASSPLPAVVDKNIQY

J gene: TRBJ1-5
V gene: TRBV11-3
D gene: NA
CDR3 protein: ASSIGRGFESRPQH

J gene: TRBJ2-1
V gene: TRBV20-1
D gene: NA
CDR3 protein: SASGVTGRVRVHEQF

J gene: TRBJ2-5
V gene: TRBV2
D gene: TRBD1
CDR3 protein: ASSQGQGGQETQY

J gene: TRBJ1-5
V gene: TRBV19
D gene: NA
CDR3 protein: ASSIAAGSNQPQH

J gene: TRBJ2-3
V gene: TRBV10-1
D gene: TRBD2
CDR3 protein: ASSIPGGRGDTQY

J gene: TRBJ1-2
V gene: TRBV2
D gene: TRBD1
CDR3 protein: ASSTDRGRWGNYGYT

J gene: TRBJ1-1
V gene: TRBV19
D gene: TRBD1
CDR3 protein: ASRSGQGGYTEAF

J gene: TRBJ2-7
V gene: TRBV7-9
D gene: TRBD2
CDR3 protein: ASSSRTSPTYEQY

J gene: TRBJ2-7
V gene: TRBV5-1
D gene: NA
CDR3 protein: ASSISGSSSYEQY

J gene: TRBJ2-1
V gene: TRBV4-1
D gene: NA
CDR3 protein: ASSRAGRPGNEQF

J gene: TRBJ1-3
V gene: TRBV6-5
D gene: NA
CDR3 protein: ASTDPRRTGNTIY

J gene: TRBJ1-2
V gene: TRBV12-3/TRBV12-4
D gene: NA
CDR3 protein: ASSRVSNGYT

J gene: TRBJ2-1
V gene: TRBV6-5
D gene: TRBD1
CDR3 protein: ATNRGEGYEQF

J gene: TRBJ2-1
V gene: TRBV9
D gene: NA
CDR3 protein: ASSPRVSSYNEQF

J gene: TRBJ1-1
V gene: TRBV7-5
D gene: NA
CDR3 protein: ARSLEGSGVKNTEAF

J gene: TRBJ2-7
V gene: TRBV7-2
D gene: TRBD2
CDR3 protein: ASSSRTSGGPSSYEQY

J gene: TRBJ1-6
V gene: TRBV21-1
D gene: NA
CDR3 protein: ASRPSQGVESPLH

J gene: TRBJ2-3
V gene: TRBV7-8
D gene: TRBD1
CDR3 protein: ASRMGQGNSADTQY

J gene: TRBJ1-5
V gene: TRBV9
D gene: NA
CDR3 protein: ASSVEGSNQPQH

J gene: TRBJ2-7
V gene: TRBV7-3
D gene: TRBD1
CDR3 protein: ASSLSGTGAHEQY

J gene: TRBJ2-1
V gene: TRBV5-1
D gene: TRBD2
CDR3 protein: ASSPVAGENNEQF

J gene: TRBJ2-3
V gene: TRBV10-3
D gene: TRBD2
CDR3 protein: AIRRGTSGGTDTQY

J gene: TRBJ2-7
V gene: TRBV7-6
D gene: TRBD1
CDR3 protein: ASSPTRDSSYEQY

J gene: TRBJ1-4
V gene: TRBV6-2/TRBV6-3
D gene: TRBD1
CDR3 protein: VSSNRGLTNEKLF

J gene: TRBJ2-5
V gene: TRBV12-3/TRBV12-4
D gene: NA
CDR3 protein: ASSLGNRETQY

J gene: TRBJ2-7
V gene: TRBV9
D gene: TRBD1
CDR3 protein: ASSPTGQGYEQY

J gene: TRBJ2-7
V gene: TRBV6-5
D gene: NA
CDR3 protein: ASSYGRDGTYEQY

J gene: TRBJ1-1
V gene: TRBV12-3/TRBV12-4
D gene: NA
CDR3 protein: ASSLGEDTEAF

J gene: TRBJ2-1
V gene: TRBV6-5
D gene: NA
CDR3 protein: ASSWGTRFNEQF

J gene: TRBJ1-6
V gene: TRBV20-1
D gene: NA
CDR3 protein: SASRRVPSPLH

J gene: TRBJ1-5
V gene: TRBV2
D gene: NA
CDR3 protein: ASSRDMGNQPQH

J gene: TRBJ2-2
V gene: TRBV7-8
D gene: NA
CDR3 protein: ASSLGATGELF

J gene: TRBJ2-1
V gene: TRBV12-3/TRBV12-4
D gene: TRBD2
CDR3 protein: ASSLRRGTEQF

J gene: TRBJ2-1
V gene: TRBV28
D gene: NA
CDR3 protein: ASSLAGSSNEQF

J gene: TRBJ1-2
V gene: TRBV6-5
D gene: NA
CDR3 protein: ASQEHREGYT

J gene: TRBJ2-1
V gene: TRBV18
D gene: TRBD2
CDR3 protein: ASSSSGTSGRRNEQF

J gene: TRBJ2-5
V gene: TRBV5-8
D gene: TRBD1
CDR3 protein: ASSSGQGAITRETQY

J gene: TRBJ2-3
V gene: TRBV11-2
D gene: TRBD2
CDR3 protein: ASSITGTTAGTDTQY

J gene: TRBJ1-4
V gene: TRBV28
D gene: NA
CDR3 protein: ASSFNTVNNEKLF

J gene: TRBJ1-4
V gene: TRBV5-6
D gene: TRBD1
CDR3 protein: ASSLSWGQGGKLF

J gene: TRBJ2-7
V gene: TRBV4-1
D gene: TRBD1
CDR3 protein: ASGLYRGYEQY

J gene: TRBJ1-1
V gene: TRBV5-1
D gene: NA
CDR3 protein: ASSQDVGSEAF

J gene: TRBJ1-2
V gene: TRBV6-4
D gene: TRBD1
CDR3 protein: ASSETRDRGERSYGYT

J gene: TRBJ1-5
V gene: TRBV2
D gene: NA
CDR3 protein: ASSYTRDSNQPQH

J gene: TRBJ2-1
V gene: TRBV3-1/TRBV3-2
D gene: NA
CDR3 protein: ASSQAGAGYNEQF

J gene: TRBJ1-1
V gene: TRBV19
D gene: TRBD1
CDR3 protein: ASRPEDRDTEAF